This T cell receptor beta chain is drawn from a study of T cells in women clearing cervical HPV infection (dated by TCRdb to 2017 to 2018). Regarding the research as a whole: The cases were some 27 women with histologically confirmed HPV16-related CIN3 or worse, and 2 of these cases were invasive cancers. The controls were about 25 women whose single incident HPV16 infection cleared within 12 months with no development of precancer or cancer. Cases had a median age of around 32 years and controls had a median age of 38, with no significant differences in baseline characteristics. Since HLA typing was available for only a few women, HLA type could not be ruled out as a confounder. Cases and controls were matched on year of sample collection and on age within five years. In the parent cohort, roughly 10,000 women aged 18 or older were enrolled in Guanacaste, Costa Rica, during about 1993 to 1994 and were followed for seven years. Blood from cases was collected at the visit where the lesion was first found, while blood from controls was collected once the infection could no longer be detected. Quality controls consisted of five blinded duplicates per group, for a total of 60 or so samples made up of around 50 participants and some 10 replicates. For cases, a median interval of roughly 150 days, with an interquartile range of 90 to 200 days, was observed between lesion detection and blood sampling. Nested within Costa Rica's Guanacaste HPV Natural History Study, an exploratory proof-of-principle case-control study compared TCR repertoires across cervical HPV16 outcomes.

Points on this clone: Which antigen it targets is not known. The read halts 3 residues ahead of the CDR3 end, with the missing end drawn from the germline J gene.

Findings and caveats that apply to the study as a whole: Significantly higher TCR repertoire richness was observed in CIN3+ cases than in controls across sequencing depths, whereas no difference in evenness was found. Cases had lower TRBV6-7 relative abundance than controls (about 0.099% versus 0.16%; Bonferroni P = 0.0008). The cross-sectional design could not show whether the associations came before the infection or were a result of it, and neither effector/memory subsets nor HPV-specific T cells were isolated. Because T-cell numbers per sample were unknown, differences in richness could reflect varying T-cell content rather than repertoire biology. By combining richness with V gene abundances, random forest classifiers separated cases from controls with an estimated AUC of around 0.85.

Every participant had a single incident cervical HPV16 infection, and women with prevalent HPV16 infections were excluded. Cervical HPV DNA was detected by MY09/MY11 PCR and genotyped by dot-blot hybridization. Roughly 16 mL of heparinized blood were centrifuged, and the buffy coat was split into aliquots, frozen at -30 degrees C, and then kept at -80 degrees C. QIAGEN kits were used to extract genomic DNA from buffy coat specimens. The CDR3 covers 14 residues, taking in both the cysteine and the phenylalanine. The DNA has 33 bases, all within the CDR3, and is read from base 1. Looking up the germline V gene yields CDR1 SGHTA and CDR2 FQGNSA. Deletion took 5 bases off V and 5 bases off J, with a span of 16 bases between the germline ends. TCR beta CDR3 regions were amplified by multiplex PCR from an average of roughly 1,300 ng genomic DNA per sample using the immunoSEQ assay. To correct primer bias, the assay used a complete synthetic TCR repertoire to set an amplification baseline. The amplicons were sequenced on the Illumina platform. The source study handled its data this way. Sequences were error-corrected by clustering with frequency ratios and a modified nearest-neighbor algorithm and were then analyzed in the immunoSEQ Analyzer with IMGT gene definitions. TCR richness and evenness were averaged over 20 rarefaction repeats at each rarefaction depth, excluding samples with fewer sequences than the depth. V, D and J gene relative abundances were compared between groups with Wilcoxon rank sum tests, applying FDR correction. Blinded duplicates gave an intraclass correlation of approximately 96% for TCR richness and an average of around 83% across around 70 gene segments. TCRdb's version of the immuneACCESS table is confined to in-frame rearrangements and falls short of the full clone set. An unresolved V gene accounts for under half of the shortfall where checked; the remainder is of unknown origin. V and J calls and clone size are as listed in that table; D and trimming were resolved from the DNA. In this sample's table one finds some 30,000 clones. The ten largest clones take up 6.8% of the sample.

The sequence derives from a woman between 18 and 70 years old with a cervical HPV16 infection that either progressed to CIN3+ or cleared (not recorded which). The specimen sequenced was blood buffy coat. The chain was built from TRBV7-2 and TRBJ2-7; TRBD1 is a weak D gene call, 5 bases matching. The CDR3 sequence is CASSPRLAGHEQYF. CDR3 DNA (partial): TGTGCCAGCAGCCCGAGGCTTGCAGGGCACGAG.